The 21 T cell receptor beta chains reported below all come from one sample, sequenced in a study of T cell responses to AZD1222 COVID-19 vaccine. Libraries were prepared by immunoSEQ multiplex PCR; TCRdb keeps only in-frame clonotypes and omits some of them. The sample carries more than 75,000 clones, about nine tenths recorded once. The material was peripheral blood, obtained on day 0 of AZD1222 vaccination. The receptors shown here come from an adult in good health.

The chain carries TRBV18 and TRBJ2-1; 16 bases match TRBD2. CDR3 length equals 19 residues. Germline values: CDR1 KGHSH, CDR2 LQKENI. V was pared by 0 bases and J by 4 bases, with 6 bases of the junction left unmatched. The CDR3 DNA follows: TGTGCCAGCTCACCACCGGGACTAGCGGGAGGGCCCTCTTACAATGAGCAGTTCTTC. Encoded protein: CASSPPGLAGGPSYNEQFF.

The chain uses TRBV7-2 and TRBJ2-3; 10 bases are a match to TRBD1. From germline, CDR1 is SGHTA and CDR2 FQGNSA. V lost 6 bases and J lost 2; bases outside the gene matches: 5. CDR3 length: 15 amino acids. CDR3 loop: CASSPGQGFTDTQYF. CDR3 DNA: TGTGCCAGCAGTCCGGGACAGGGGTTCACAGATACGCAGTATTTT.

This chain uses TRBV28 with TRBJ2-7, with 13 bases fitting TRBD2. Trimming cost V 4 bases and J 4 bases; bases outside gene matches: 4. The V gene's germline CDR1 is MDHEN and CDR2 SYDVKM. This CDR3 has 15 residues. The CDR3 nucleotides read TGTGCCAGCAGTTCCGGGACTAGCGGGATATACGAGCAGTACTTC. Its protein is CASSSGTSGIYEQYF.

The chain is built from TRBV6-4 and TRBJ2-7, with TRBD2 matching over 13 bases. This CDR3 is built from 15 residues. Germline values: CDR1 MRHNA, CDR2 SNTAGT. V shed 6 bases, J shed 7 bases, and the junction held 9 bases outside the gene matches. The CDR3 bases are TGTGCCAGCAGGCCTTGGACTAGCGGGAGCGGGGAGCAGTACTTC. Translated, it gives CASRPWTSGSGEQYF.

The chain links TRBV21-1 to TRBJ2-1; TRBD1, the table's D call, lacks a check against the DNA. TRBV21-1 is termed a pseudogene. CDR3 length equals 15 residues. This CDR3 reads CASSKVDRHYNEQFF. CDR3 coding DNA: TGTGCCAGCAGCAAAGTTGACAGACACTACAATGAGCAGTTCTTC.

V is TRBV5-1 and J is TRBJ2-3, with D perhaps TRBD2 (5 bases). The germline V gene encodes CDR1 SGHRS and CDR2 YFSETQ. The germline V and J ends were trimmed by 6 bases and 2 bases, with 10 bases remaining between them. The CDR3 has 13 residues. This CDR3 is CASTTDSTDTQYF. In DNA form, the CDR3 reads TGCGCCAGCACCACGGACTCCACAGATACGCAGTATTTT.

The CDR3 sequence is CASSQGWTSHTEAFF. The CDR3 DNA reads TGTGCCAGCAGCCAAGGCTGGACGTCCCACACTGAAGCTTTCTTT. The rearrangement uses TRBV3-1 (or the pseudogene TRBV3-2) and TRBJ1-1; D is uncertain. CDR1 and CDR2 from the germline V gene are LGHDT and YNNKEL (reference sequence). CDR3 length: 15 residues. Trimming removed 1 base at V and 3 bases at J, with 12 bases between.

The DNA for the CDR3 is TGTGCCAGCAGTCCGCGGGGGGGGATTAACACTGAAGCTTTCTTT. This gives the protein CASSPRGGINTEAFF. This chain uses TRBV27 with TRBJ1-1; D possibly corresponds to TRBD1 (5 bases). The CDR3 spans 15 residues. Between the trimmed V and J ends, which lost 5 bases and 2 bases, there was a span of 15 bases. CDR1 and CDR2 from the germline V gene are MNHEY and SMNVEV (reference sequence).

The genes are TRBV7-9 and TRBJ2-3; TRBD1 or TRBD2 may be the D gene (6 bases each). The CDR3 sequence is 15 residues long. Trimming cost V 1 base and J 8 bases, with 16 bases left between them. Germline CDR1 and CDR2: SEHNR and FQNEAQ (reference sequence). CDR3 protein: CASSLDHPGAATQYF. The CDR3 DNA reads TGTGCCAGCAGCTTAGATCACCCGGGGGCAGCTACGCAGTATTTT.

This clone was counted once. The V call is TRBV19, the J call TRBJ2-1; no clear D. Deletions cut 4 bases from V and 5 bases from J, with 12 bases between. Germline V lookup: CDR1 LNHDA, CDR2 SQIVND (reference sequence). This CDR3 has 14 amino acids. CDR3 nucleotide sequence: TGTGCCAGTAGTAGGGTGGGATGGGACAATGAGCAGTTCTTC. Encoded protein: CASSRVGWDNEQFF.

J is TRBJ2-1 and V is TRBV28; TRBD2 matches 11 bases. Trimming took 3 bases from V and 7 from J; bases not matched to a gene: 5. Per the germline V gene, CDR1 is MDHEN and CDR2 is SYDVKM. The CDR3 spans 15 residues. CDR3 sequence: CASSLSSSGRNEQFF. Here the CDR3 DNA reads TGTGCCAGCAGTTTGTCCTCTAGCGGGAGGAATGAGCAGTTCTTC.

A few counts support this clone. J is TRBJ2-1 and V is TRBV19, with D unresolved. V lost 3 bases and J lost 10, with 22 bases in between. Germline V gene data show CDR1 as LNHDA and CDR2 as SQIVND (reference sequence). The CDR3 extends over 16 amino acids. The CDR3 spells CASSIFLGSDAREQFF. The CDR3 coding sequence is TGTGCCAGTAGTATCTTTCTAGGTTCGGATGCACGAGAGCAGTTCTTC.

This chain uses TRBV10-3 with TRBJ2-1; 8 bases match TRBD2. V shed 6 bases and J 6 bases; nucleotides not matched to a gene: 4. CDR3 length: 13 amino acids. The germline V gene has CDR1 ENHRY and CDR2 SYGVKD. CDR3 amino acids: CAIRGLATNEQFF. Here the CDR3 DNA reads TGTGCCATCAGAGGACTAGCTACCAATGAGCAGTTCTTC.

V is TRBV6-5 and J is TRBJ2-7, with 10 bases fitting TRBD1. CDR1 MNHEY and CDR2 SVGAGI come from the germline V gene. This CDR3 is built from 15 residues. V dropped 8 bases and J dropped 7; count of bases not matched to a gene: 14. CDR3 nucleotide sequence: TGTGCCAGCTCAAAGATCCGGGACAGGGGAGATGAGCAGTACTTC. Residues: CASSKIRDRGDEQYF.

J is TRBJ1-2 and V is TRBV7-2; 8 bases fit TRBD1. CDR1 is SGHTA, CDR2 FQGNSA, per germline. V lost 5 bases and J lost 7; bases outside the gene matches: 6. The CDR3 is 13 residues long. CDR3 sequence reads: CASSTGQGGGYTF. The CDR3 DNA is TGTGCCAGCAGCACCGGACAGGGAGGTGGCTACACCTTC.

The chain's CDR3 is CASGRTLNSPLHF. The CDR3 DNA follows: TGTGCCAGCGGACGAACGCTGAATTCACCCCTCCACTTT. The J gene is TRBJ1-6, the V gene TRBV27; D is ambiguous. The CDR3 runs 13 residues. In germline, CDR1 is MNHEY, CDR2 SMNVEV (reference sequence). The V and J ends lost 8 bases and 7 bases respectively, with 12 bases between them.

The rearrangement uses TRBV4-3 and TRBJ1-2; unclear D gene. The CDR3 sequence is 12 residues long. V lost 1 base, J lost 7 bases, and 7 bases lay in between. Per the germline V gene, CDR1 is LGHNA and CDR2 is YSLEER. The CDR3 DNA is TGCGCCAGCAGCCAAGTCGGGCGTGGCTACACCTTC. It encodes CASSQVGRGYTF.

This sequence joins TRBV27 and TRBJ2-7; TRBD2 matches 9 bases. The CDR3 sequence is 15 residues long. Germline V gene data show CDR1 as MNHEY and CDR2 as SMNVEV (reference sequence). J gave up 5 bases and V 8 bases, and 13 bases lay outside the gene matches. Here the CDR3 reads CASRLLAGVMNEQYF. The CDR3 DNA sequence: TGTGCCAGCCGTCTTTTAGCGGGAGTTATGAACGAGCAGTACTTC.

The V gene is TRBV6-5, the J gene TRBJ1-5; D is perhaps TRBD1 (5 bases). There are 15 residues in the CDR3. Germline CDR1 is MNHEY and CDR2 is SVGAGI. The V gene lost 8 bases and the J gene lost 0 bases, with 14 bases spanning the gap. CDR3 sequence reads: CASHVGQTSNQPQHF. CDR3 nucleotides: TGTGCCAGCCACGTGGGGCAAACTAGCAATCAGCCCCAGCATTTT.

The rearrangement joins TRBV19 to TRBJ1-2; D is possibly TRBD1 (6 bases). Germline V CDR1 and CDR2: LNHDA, SQIVND (reference sequence). CDR3 length: 13 residues. Trimming left V 7 bases short and J 6 bases short, with 15 bases between. CDR3 in DNA: TGTGCCAGTATGGGGCACAGGGAGCATGGCTACACCTTC. This sequence encodes CASMGHREHGYTF.

This rearrangement joins TRBV4-3 to TRBJ1-5; 7 nucleotides match TRBD1. After removal of 0 bases from V and 1 base from J, the junction contained 3 bases not matched to a gene. The germline V gene encodes CDR1 LGHNA and CDR2 YSLEER. The CDR3 loop spans 16 amino acids. The CDR3 reads CASSQDVGGSNQPQHF. CDR3 DNA sequence: TGCGCCAGCAGCCAAGATGTAGGGGGCAGCAATCAGCCCCAGCATTTT.